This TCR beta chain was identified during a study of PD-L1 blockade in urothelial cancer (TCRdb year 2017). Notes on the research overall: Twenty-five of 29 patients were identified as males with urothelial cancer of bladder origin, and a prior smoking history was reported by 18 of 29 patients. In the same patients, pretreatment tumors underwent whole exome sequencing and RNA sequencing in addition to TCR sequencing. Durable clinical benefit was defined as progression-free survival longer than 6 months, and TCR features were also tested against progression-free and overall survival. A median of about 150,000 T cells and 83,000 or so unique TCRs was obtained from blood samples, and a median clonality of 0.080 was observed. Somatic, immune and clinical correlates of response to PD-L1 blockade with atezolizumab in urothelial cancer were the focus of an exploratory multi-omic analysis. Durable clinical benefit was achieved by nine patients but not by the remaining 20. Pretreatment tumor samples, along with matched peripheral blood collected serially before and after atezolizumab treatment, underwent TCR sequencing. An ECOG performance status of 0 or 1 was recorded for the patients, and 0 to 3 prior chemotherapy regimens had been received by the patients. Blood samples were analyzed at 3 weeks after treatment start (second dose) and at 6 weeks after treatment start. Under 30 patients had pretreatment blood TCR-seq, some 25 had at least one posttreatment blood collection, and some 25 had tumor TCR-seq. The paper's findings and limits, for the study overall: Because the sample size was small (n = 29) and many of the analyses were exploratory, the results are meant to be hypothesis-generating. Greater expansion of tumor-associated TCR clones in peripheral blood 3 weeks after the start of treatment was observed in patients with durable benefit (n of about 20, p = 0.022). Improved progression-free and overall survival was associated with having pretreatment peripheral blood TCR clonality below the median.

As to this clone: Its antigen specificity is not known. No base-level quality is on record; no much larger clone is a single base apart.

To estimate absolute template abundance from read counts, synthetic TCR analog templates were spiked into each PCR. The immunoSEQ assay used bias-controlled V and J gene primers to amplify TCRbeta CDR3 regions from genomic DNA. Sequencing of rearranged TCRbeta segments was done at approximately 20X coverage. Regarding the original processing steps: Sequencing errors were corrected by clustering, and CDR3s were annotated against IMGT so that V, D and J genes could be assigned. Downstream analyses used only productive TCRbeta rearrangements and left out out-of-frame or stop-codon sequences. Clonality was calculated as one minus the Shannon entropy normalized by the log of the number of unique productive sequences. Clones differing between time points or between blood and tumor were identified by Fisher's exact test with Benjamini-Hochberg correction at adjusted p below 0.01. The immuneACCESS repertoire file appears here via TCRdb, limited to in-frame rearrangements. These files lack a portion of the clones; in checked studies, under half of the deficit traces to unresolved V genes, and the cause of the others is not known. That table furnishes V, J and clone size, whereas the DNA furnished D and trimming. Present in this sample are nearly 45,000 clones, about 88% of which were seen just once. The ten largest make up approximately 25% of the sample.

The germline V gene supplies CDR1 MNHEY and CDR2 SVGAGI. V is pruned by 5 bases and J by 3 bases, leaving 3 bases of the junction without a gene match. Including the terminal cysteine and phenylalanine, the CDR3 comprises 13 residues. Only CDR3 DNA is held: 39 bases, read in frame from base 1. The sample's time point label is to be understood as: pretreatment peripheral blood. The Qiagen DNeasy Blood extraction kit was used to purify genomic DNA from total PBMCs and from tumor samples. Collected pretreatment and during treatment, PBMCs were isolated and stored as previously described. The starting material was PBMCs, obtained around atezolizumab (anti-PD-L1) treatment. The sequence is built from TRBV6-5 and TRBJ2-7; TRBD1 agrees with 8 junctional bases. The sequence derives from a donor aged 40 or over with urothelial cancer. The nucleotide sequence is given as TGTGCCAGCAGTAAGACAGGGGACTACGAGCAGTACTTC. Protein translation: CASSKTGDYEQYF.